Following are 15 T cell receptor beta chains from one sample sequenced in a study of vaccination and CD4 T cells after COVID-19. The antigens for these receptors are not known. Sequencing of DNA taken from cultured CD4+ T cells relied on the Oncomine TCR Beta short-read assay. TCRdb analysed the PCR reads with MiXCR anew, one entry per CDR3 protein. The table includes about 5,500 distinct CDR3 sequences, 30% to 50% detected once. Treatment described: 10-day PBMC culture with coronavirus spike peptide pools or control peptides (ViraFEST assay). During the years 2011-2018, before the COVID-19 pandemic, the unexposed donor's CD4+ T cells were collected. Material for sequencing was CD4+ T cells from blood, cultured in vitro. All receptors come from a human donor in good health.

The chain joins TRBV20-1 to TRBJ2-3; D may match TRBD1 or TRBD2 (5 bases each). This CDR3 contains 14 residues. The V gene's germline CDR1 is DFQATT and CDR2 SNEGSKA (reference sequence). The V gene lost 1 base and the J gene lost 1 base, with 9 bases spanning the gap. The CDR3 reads CSARVSGRTDTQYF. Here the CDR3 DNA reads TGCAGTGCTAGAGTGTCGGGGCGCACAGATACGCAGTATTTT.

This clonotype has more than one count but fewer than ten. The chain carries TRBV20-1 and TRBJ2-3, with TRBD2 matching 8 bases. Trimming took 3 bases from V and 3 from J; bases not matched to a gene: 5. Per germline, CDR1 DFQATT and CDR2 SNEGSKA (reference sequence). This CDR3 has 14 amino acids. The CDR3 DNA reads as TGCAGTGCTAGGGCCACTAGCGGAACAGATACGCAGTATTTT. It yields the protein CSARATSGTDTQYF.

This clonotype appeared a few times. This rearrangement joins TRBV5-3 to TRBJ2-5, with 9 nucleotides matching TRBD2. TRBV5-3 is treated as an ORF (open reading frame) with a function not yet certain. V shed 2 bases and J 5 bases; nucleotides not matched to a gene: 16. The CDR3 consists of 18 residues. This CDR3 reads CARSFVTTSGGPGETQYF. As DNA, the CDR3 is TGTGCCAGAAGCTTTGTCACGACTAGCGGCGGCCCAGGGGAGACCCAGTACTTC.

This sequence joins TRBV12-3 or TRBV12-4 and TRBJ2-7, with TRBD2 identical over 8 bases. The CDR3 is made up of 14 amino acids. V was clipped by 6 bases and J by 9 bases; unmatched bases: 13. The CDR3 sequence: CASRPTGGLPVQYF. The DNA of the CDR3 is TGTGCCAGCAGACCGACGGGAGGGTTGCCTGTGCAGTACTTC.

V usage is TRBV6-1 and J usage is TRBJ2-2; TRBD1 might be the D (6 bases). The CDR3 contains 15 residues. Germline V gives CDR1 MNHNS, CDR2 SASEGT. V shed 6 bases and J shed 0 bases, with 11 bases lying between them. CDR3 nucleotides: TGTGCCAGCAGCGTAACAGGGACGAACACCGGGGAGCTGTTTTTT. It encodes CASSVTGTNTGELFF.

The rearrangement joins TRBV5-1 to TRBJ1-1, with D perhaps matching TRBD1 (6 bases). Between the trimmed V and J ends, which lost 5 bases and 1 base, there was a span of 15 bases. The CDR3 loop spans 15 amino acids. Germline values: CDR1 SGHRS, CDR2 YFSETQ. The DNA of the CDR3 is TGCGCCAGCAGTTCGCCGACAGGTTCGAACACTGAAGCTTTCTTT. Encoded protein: CASSSPTGSNTEAFF.

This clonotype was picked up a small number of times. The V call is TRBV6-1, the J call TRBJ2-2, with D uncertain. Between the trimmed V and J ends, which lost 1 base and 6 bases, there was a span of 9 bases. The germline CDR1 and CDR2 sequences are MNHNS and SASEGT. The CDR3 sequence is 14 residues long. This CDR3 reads CASSEGPFPGELFF. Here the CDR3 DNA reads TGTGCCAGCAGTGAAGGTCCTTTTCCCGGGGAGCTGTTTTTT.

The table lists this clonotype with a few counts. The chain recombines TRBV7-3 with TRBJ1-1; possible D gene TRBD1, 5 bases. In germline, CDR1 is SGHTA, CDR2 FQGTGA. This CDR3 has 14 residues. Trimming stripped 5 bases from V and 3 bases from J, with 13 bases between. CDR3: CASSPGHPDTEAFF. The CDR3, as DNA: TGTGCCAGCAGCCCGGGGCACCCGGACACTGAAGCTTTCTTT.

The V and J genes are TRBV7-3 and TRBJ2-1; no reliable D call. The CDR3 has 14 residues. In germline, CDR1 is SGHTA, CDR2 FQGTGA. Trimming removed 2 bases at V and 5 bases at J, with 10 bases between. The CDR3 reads CASSLDLPHNEQFF. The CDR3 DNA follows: TGTGCCAGCAGCTTAGACCTACCCCACAATGAGCAGTTCTTC.

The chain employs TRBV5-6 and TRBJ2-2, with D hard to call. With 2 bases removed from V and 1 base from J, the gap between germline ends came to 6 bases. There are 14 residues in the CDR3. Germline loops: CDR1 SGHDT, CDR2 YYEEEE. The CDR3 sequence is CASSFNRNTGELFF. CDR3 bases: TGTGCCAGCAGCTTTAATCGGAACACCGGGGAGCTGTTTTTT.

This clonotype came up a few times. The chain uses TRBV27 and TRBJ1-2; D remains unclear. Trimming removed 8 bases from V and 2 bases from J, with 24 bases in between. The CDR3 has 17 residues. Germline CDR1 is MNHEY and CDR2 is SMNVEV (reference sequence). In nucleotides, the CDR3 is TGTGCCAGCTCACCGGACGGGATAAGGAAATTGAACTATGGCTACACCTTC. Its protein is CASSPDGIRKLNYGYTF.

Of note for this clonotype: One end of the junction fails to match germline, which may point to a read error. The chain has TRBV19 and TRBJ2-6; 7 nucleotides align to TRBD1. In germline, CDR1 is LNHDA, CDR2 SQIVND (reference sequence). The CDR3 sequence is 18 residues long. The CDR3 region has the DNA TGTGCCAGCAGTAGAGACTCGGGACAGACCTCTGGGGCCAACGTCCTGACTTTC. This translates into CASSRDSGQTSGANVLTF.

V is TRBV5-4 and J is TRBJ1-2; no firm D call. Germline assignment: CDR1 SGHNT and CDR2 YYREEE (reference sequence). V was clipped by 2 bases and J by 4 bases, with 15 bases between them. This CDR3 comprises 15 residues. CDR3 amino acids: CASSLDSTSPYGYTF. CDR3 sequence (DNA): TGTGCCAGCAGCTTAGATTCGACGTCTCCCTATGGCTACACCTTC.

CDR3: CASSLGEYEQFF. As DNA, the CDR3 is TGCGCCAGCAGCTTGGGAGAATATGAGCAGTTCTTC. The chain combines TRBV5-1 with TRBJ2-1; no firm D call. V was cut by 0 bases and J by 8 bases, with 6 bases left in between. The CDR3 has 12 residues. Germline V lookup: CDR1 SGHRS, CDR2 YFSETQ.

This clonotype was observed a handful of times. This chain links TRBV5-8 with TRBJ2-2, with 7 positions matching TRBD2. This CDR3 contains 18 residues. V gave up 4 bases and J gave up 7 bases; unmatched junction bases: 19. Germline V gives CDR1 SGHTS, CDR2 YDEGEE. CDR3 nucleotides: TGTGCCAGCAGCCGGGATTCCGGGACCCAAGCGGGGTACGGGGAGCTGTTTTTT. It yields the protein CASSRDSGTQAGYGELFF.